The subject of this entry is one T cell receptor (beta chain). V gave up 1 base and J gave up 6 bases, with 14 bases separating them. Germline V gives CDR1 LNHDA, CDR2 SQIVND (reference sequence). CDR3 size: 15 residues. These data are taken from a study of shared T cell receptors in the human thymus. The method was immunoSEQ multiplex PCR; TCRdb's version includes in-frame clones alone and lacks a portion of them. The table records 550,000 to 800,000 clones, approximately 85% of them present only once. These same records also appear under a second study, on human thymus T cells. This second report adds: Resections obtained during corrective heart surgery supplied the thymus tissue. Across thymic and blood repertoires, the usage of V and J genes appeared to be biased. Related studies found that unrelated individuals share highly overlapping thymic repertoires.

V usage is TRBV19 and J usage is TRBJ2-3, with D maybe TRBD2 (6 bases). The sample comprised thymocytes. This TCR derives from a girl in the first two years of life with a congenital heart defect. CDR3 in amino acids: CASSIGWGVADTQYF. Here the CDR3 DNA reads TGTGCCAGTAGTATAGGCTGGGGGGTCGCGGATACGCAGTATTTT.